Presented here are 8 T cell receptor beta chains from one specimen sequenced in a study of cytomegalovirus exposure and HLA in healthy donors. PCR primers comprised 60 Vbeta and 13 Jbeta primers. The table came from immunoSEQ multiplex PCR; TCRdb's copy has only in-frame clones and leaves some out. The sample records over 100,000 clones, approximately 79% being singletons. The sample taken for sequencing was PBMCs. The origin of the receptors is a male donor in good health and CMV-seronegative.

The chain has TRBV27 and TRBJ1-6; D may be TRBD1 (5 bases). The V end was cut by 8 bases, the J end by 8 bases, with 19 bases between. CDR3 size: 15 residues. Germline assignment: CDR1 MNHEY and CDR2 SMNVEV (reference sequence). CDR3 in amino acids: CASCIRGEGHSPLHF. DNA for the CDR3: TGTGCCAGCTGTATAAGGGGCGAAGGGCATTCACCCCTCCACTTT.

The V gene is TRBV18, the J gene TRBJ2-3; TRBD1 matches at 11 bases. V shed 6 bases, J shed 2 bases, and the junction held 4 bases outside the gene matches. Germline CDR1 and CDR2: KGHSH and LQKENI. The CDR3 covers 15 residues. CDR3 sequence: CASSRGQGATDTQYF. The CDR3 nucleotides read TGTGCCAGCTCCCGAGGACAGGGGGCCACAGATACGCAGTATTTT.

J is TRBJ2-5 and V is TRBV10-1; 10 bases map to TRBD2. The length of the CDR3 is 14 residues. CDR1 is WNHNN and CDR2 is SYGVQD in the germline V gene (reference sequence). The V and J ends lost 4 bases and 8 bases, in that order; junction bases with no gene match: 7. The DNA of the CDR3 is TGCGCCAGCAGTGGAGGTAGCGGGGGGAAAACCCAGTACTTC. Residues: CASSGGSGGKTQYF.

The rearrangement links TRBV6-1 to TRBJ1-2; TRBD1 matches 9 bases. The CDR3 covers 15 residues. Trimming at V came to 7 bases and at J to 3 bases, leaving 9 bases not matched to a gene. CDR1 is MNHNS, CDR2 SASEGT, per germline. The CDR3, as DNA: TGTGCCAGCATCATCGGACAGGGGAGTCACTATGGCTACACCTTC. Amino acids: CASIIGQGSHYGYTF.

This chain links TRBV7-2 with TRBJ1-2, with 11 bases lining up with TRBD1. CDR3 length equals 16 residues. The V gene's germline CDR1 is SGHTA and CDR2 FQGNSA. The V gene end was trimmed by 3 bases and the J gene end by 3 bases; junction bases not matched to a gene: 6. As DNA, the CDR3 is TGTGCCAGCAGCTTGCTCCGGGGACAGGGGGACTATGGCTACACCTTC. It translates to CASSLLRGQGDYGYTF.

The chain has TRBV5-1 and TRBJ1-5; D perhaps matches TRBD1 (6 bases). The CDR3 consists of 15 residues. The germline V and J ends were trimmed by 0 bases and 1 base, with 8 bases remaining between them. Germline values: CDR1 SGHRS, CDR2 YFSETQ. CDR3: CASSLGGPSNQPQHF. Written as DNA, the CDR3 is TGCGCCAGCAGCTTGGGGGGGCCCAGCAATCAGCCCCAGCATTTT.

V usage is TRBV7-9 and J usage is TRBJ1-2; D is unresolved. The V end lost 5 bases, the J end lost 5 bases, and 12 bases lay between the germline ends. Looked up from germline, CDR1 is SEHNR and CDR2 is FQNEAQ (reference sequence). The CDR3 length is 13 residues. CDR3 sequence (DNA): TGTGCCAGCAGCCTCGGAGCTGCGTATGGCTACACCTTC. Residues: CASSLGAAYGYTF. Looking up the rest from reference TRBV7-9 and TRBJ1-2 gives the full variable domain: DTGVSQNPRHKITKRGQNVTFRCDPISEHNRLYWYRQTLGQGPEFLTYFQNEAQLEKSRLLSDRFSAERPKGSFSTLEIQRTEQGDSAMYLCASSLGAAYGYTFGSGTRLTVV.

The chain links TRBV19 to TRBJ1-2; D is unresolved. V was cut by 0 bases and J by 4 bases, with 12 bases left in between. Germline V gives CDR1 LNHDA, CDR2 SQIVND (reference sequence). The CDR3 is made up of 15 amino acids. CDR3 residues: CASSIEREHLYGYTF. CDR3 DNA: TGTGCCAGTAGTATAGAACGGGAACACCTCTATGGCTACACCTTC. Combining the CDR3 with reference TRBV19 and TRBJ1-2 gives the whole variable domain DGGITQSPKYLFRKEGQNVTLSCEQNLNHDAMYWYRQDPGQGLRLIYYSQIVNDFQKGDIAEGYSVSREKKESFPLTVTSAQKNPTAFYLCASSIEREHLYGYTFGSGTRLTVV.